This T cell receptor beta chain was sequenced during a study of blood T cells in healthy people across ages. Turning to this clonotype: Its specificity is not known.

The V gene lost 7 bases and the J gene lost 4 bases, with 11 bases spanning the gap. CDR1 and CDR2 from the germline V gene are ENHRY and SYGVKD. The CDR3 is made up of 13 amino acids. Overall study findings and caveats: Fewer expanded clones and more diversity marked long-lived versus aged donors.

PCR was performed a second time for 7 to 11 cycles using a sample-barcoded 5' primer and a J-beta primer mix. TCRdb reprocessed the 5' RACE reads via MiXCR and lists one record per CDR3 protein. This sample yields about 1.5 million distinct CDR3 sequences, of which 42% are seen a single time; 6.5% to 10% belongs to the top ten. Total RNA extraction produced at least 6 micrograms (per sample) for the study. The sequencing input was blood. The rearrangement joins TRBV10-3 to TRBJ1-5, with D possibly TRBD1 on 5 matching bases. The receptor was derived from a woman aged 18-29 years in good health. CDR3 in DNA: TGTGCCATCAAGGCGACAGATAATCAGCCCCAGCATTTT. Residues: CAIKATDNQPQHF.